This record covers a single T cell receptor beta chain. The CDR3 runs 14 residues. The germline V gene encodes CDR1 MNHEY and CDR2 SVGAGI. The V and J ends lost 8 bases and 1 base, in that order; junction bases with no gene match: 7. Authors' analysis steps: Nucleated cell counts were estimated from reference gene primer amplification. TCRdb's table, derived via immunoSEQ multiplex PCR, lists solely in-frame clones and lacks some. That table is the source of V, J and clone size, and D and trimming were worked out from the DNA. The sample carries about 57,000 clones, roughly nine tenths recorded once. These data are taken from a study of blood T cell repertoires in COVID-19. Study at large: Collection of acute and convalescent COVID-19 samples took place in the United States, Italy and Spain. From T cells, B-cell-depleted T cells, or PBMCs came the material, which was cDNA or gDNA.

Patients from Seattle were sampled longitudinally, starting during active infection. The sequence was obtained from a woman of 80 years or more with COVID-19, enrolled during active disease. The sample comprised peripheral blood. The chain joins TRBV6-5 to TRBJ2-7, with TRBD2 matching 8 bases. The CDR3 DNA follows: TGTGCCAGCTCGAGACGCGGGGGGTCCTACGAGCAGTACTTC. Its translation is CASSRRGGSYEQYF.